This passage covers 32 T cell receptor beta chains from one sample sequenced in a study of blood T cell repertoires in COVID-19. Using immunoSEQ multiplex PCR, the repertoire was profiled, and TCRdb retains in-frame clones only, with some absent. The sample consists of about 170,000 clones, 65% to 85% of them appearing once. Material for sequencing was peripheral blood. The receptors were sampled from a human donor with acute or convalescent COVID-19. The donor label of this sample is uncertain.

The chain has TRBV5-1 and TRBJ2-3; D is possibly TRBD1 (6 bases). V was pared by 4 bases and J by 2 bases, with 14 bases between. Germline CDR1 reads SGHRS; CDR2 reads YFSETQ. CDR3 length: 15 residues. The CDR3 sequence is CASSRRTDHTDTQYF. The CDR3 nucleotides read TGCGCCAGCAGCCGGAGGACAGACCACACAGATACGCAGTATTTT.

CDR3 DNA: TGTGCCAGCAGCCAAAGTGTGGGGCCGAGTGAGCAGTTCTTC. It translates to CASSQSVGPSEQFF. This chain uses TRBV11-3 with TRBJ2-1; D may be TRBD1 (5 bases). CDR3 length equals 14 residues. Per the germline V gene, CDR1 is SGHNT and CDR2 is YENEEA. Between the trimmed V and J ends, which lost 5 bases and 9 bases, there was a span of 17 bases.

The gene calls are TRBV5-4 and TRBJ1-2; D is unresolved. Trimming took off 4 bases at V and 9 bases at J, with 13 bases between the two ends. The CDR3 extends over 12 amino acids. Germline lookup yields CDR1 SGHNT and CDR2 YYREEE (reference sequence). The CDR3 DNA sequence: TGTGCCAGCAGCCTGGAGCAGGTCAGCTACACCTTC. It translates to CASSLEQVSYTF.

The chain combines TRBV5-6 with TRBJ2-5; TRBD2 aligns across 8 bases. Germline V gene lookup returns CDR1 SGHDT and CDR2 YYEEEE. The CDR3 contains 16 residues. V lost 4 bases and J lost 1; bases outside the gene matches: 9. The CDR3 spells CASSTGGRGAQETQYF. The CDR3 region has the DNA TGTGCCAGCAGCACGGGTGGGCGGGGGGCCCAAGAGACCCAGTACTTC. Using reference TRBV5-6 and TRBJ2-5 for the parts outside the CDR3, the full variable domain is DAGVTQSPTHLIKTRGQQVTLRCSPKSGHDTVSWYQQALGQGPQFIFQYYEEEERQRGNFPDRFSGHQFPNYSSELNVNALLLGDSALYLCASSTGGRGAQETQYFGPGTRLLVL.

CDR3 residues: CASSYTYNRVDEQFF. CDR3 DNA: TGTGCCAGCAGTTACACCTACAACAGGGTCGATGAGCAGTTCTTC. V gene TRBV6-5 combines with J gene TRBJ2-1, with D perhaps TRBD1 (6 bases). Germline CDR1 reads MNHEY; CDR2 reads SVGAGI. Trimming cost V 2 bases and J 8 bases, with 16 bases left between them. This CDR3 contains 15 residues.

J is TRBJ1-2 and V is TRBV30, with TRBD1 identical over 9 bases. The CDR3 consists of 15 residues. Losses at the gene ends were 4 bases for V and 0 bases for J; bases not matched to a gene: 6. In germline, CDR1 is GTSNPN, CDR2 SVGIG (reference sequence). CDR3 loop: CAWKKDRGANYGYTF. DNA for the CDR3: TGTGCCTGGAAAAAGGACAGGGGAGCTAACTATGGCTACACCTTC.

This sequence joins TRBV29-1 and TRBJ2-1, with D tentatively TRBD1 (7 bases). Trimming removed 3 bases at V and 9 bases at J, with 12 bases between. Germline CDR1 and CDR2: SQVTM and ANQGSEA. CDR3 size: 12 residues. CDR3 nucleotides: TGCAGCGTTGACAGGGGGGTGGGTGAGCAGTTCTTC. Amino acid sequence: CSVDRGVGEQFF.

V is TRBV30 and J is TRBJ2-7, with D maybe TRBD1 (5 bases). The V gene's germline CDR1 is GTSNPN and CDR2 SVGIG (reference sequence). CDR3 size: 15 residues. The V end was cut by 3 bases, the J end by 0 bases, with 15 bases between. The chain's CDR3 is CAWSLIGQGSYEQYF. In DNA form, the CDR3 reads TGTGCCTGGAGCCTTATCGGGCAGGGCTCCTACGAGCAGTACTTC.

V gene TRBV5-1 combines with J gene TRBJ1-2; maybe TRBD1 (5 bases). The CDR3 sequence is 15 residues long. Germline V gives CDR1 SGHRS, CDR2 YFSETQ. V was shortened by 0 bases and J by 5 bases, with 14 bases between the two germline ends. CDR3 sequence: CASSLVAGPSYGYTF. In DNA form, the CDR3 reads TGCGCCAGCAGCTTGGTGGCAGGGCCCTCTTATGGCTACACCTTC.

The V and J genes are TRBV2 and TRBJ2-5; D unclear. Germline CDR1 reads SNHLY; CDR2 reads FYNNEI. Trimming removed 0 bases at V and 5 bases at J, with 7 bases between. The length of the CDR3 is 13 residues. In DNA form, the CDR3 reads TGTGCCAGCAGTGAAGCCTTCCCGGAGACCCAGTACTTC. As protein: CASSEAFPETQYF.

V and J are TRBV10-3 and TRBJ1-1; possibly TRBD1 for D (6 bases). Deletions cut 3 bases from V and 1 base from J, with 9 bases between. CDR3 length: 14 residues. Germline CDR1 ENHRY, CDR2 SYGVKD. The CDR3 DNA is TGTGCCATCAGTGAACTACAGGGGAACACTGAAGCTTTCTTT. Encoded protein: CAISELQGNTEAFF.

This clone has only one observation. The chain links TRBV27 to TRBJ1-2; D might be TRBD1 (6 bases). Per the germline V gene, CDR1 is MNHEY and CDR2 is SMNVEV (reference sequence). This CDR3 is built from 13 residues. Trimming removed 5 bases from V and 7 bases from J, with 14 bases in between. CDR3 DNA: TGTGCCAGCAGTCGGAATCAGGGGTTTGGCTACACCTTC. Encoded protein: CASSRNQGFGYTF.

The chain carries TRBV3-1 (or the pseudogene TRBV3-2) and TRBJ1-5, with 7 nucleotides matching TRBD1. V lost 5 bases and J lost 5; bases outside the gene matches: 6. Germline V gene data show CDR1 as LGHDT and CDR2 as YNNKEL (reference sequence). The CDR3 spans 14 residues. The DNA of the CDR3 is TGTGCCAGCAGCGACGACAGGGCGGATCAGCCCCAGCATTTT. This gives the protein CASSDDRADQPQHF.

This chain links TRBV25-1 with TRBJ2-2; 9 nucleotides line up with TRBD1. There are 14 residues in the CDR3. CDR1 is MGHDK, CDR2 SYGVNS, per germline. Trimming cost V 4 bases and J 7 bases; bases outside gene matches: 4. The CDR3 DNA reads as TGTGCCAGCAGTGCCACAGGGGGCAACGGGGAGCTGTTTTTT. Protein: CASSATGGNGELFF.

This clone was seen once. The chain links TRBV5-4 to TRBJ2-6; D not resolved. V gave up 0 bases and J gave up 0 bases, with 13 bases separating them. CDR3 size: 18 residues. Germline V gene lookup returns CDR1 SGHNT and CDR2 YYREEE (reference sequence). CDR3 sequence: CASSLEPVVRSGANVLTF. In nucleotides, the CDR3 is TGTGCCAGCAGCTTGGAACCTGTCGTGCGCTCTGGGGCCAACGTCCTGACTTTC.

This chain connects TRBV5-6 to TRBJ1-1, with a possible D match to TRBD1 (6 bases). Germline V gene data show CDR1 as SGHDT and CDR2 as YYEEEE. The CDR3 extends over 14 amino acids. V was clipped by 4 bases and J by 2 bases, with 12 bases between them. The CDR3 DNA follows: TGTGCCAGCAGCCGGGACATAAAAAACACTGAAGCTTTCTTT. Amino acids: CASSRDIKNTEAFF.

This clone appeared a few times. Here the CDR3 reads CASSQRLLAGEYEQYF. As DNA, the CDR3 is TGTGCCAGCAGCCAGCGGCTTCTAGCGGGAGAATACGAGCAGTACTTC. The chain employs TRBV7-8 and TRBJ2-7, with TRBD2 matching 10 bases. The V gene's germline CDR1 is SGHVS and CDR2 FQNEAQ. The CDR3 has 16 amino acids. The V gene end was trimmed by 5 bases and the J gene end by 4 bases; junction bases not matched to a gene: 11.

The rearrangement links TRBV9 to TRBJ1-1; the D is unclear. The CDR3 sequence is 14 residues long. The germline V and J ends were trimmed by 0 bases and 8 bases, with 14 bases remaining between them. Looked up from germline, CDR1 is SGDLS and CDR2 is YYNGEE. The CDR3 sequence is CASSVAGSAKEAFF. CDR3 DNA sequence: TGTGCCAGCAGCGTAGCGGGGTCAGCCAAAGAAGCTTTCTTT.

Notes on this clone: Other DNA variants within this sample encode the same CDR3. This rearrangement joins TRBV5-1 to TRBJ2-3; 7 nucleotides line up with TRBD1. This CDR3 is 13 amino acids long. V lost 4 bases to trimming and J lost 3 bases; unmatched junction nucleotides: 2. Germline V gene data show CDR1 as SGHRS and CDR2 as YFSETQ. CDR3 residues: CASSPDRTDTQYF. In DNA, the CDR3 is TGCGCCAGCAGCCCGGACAGGACAGATACGCAGTATTTT. Full variable domain (remainder filled in from reference TRBV5-1 and TRBJ2-3): KAGVTQTPRYLIKTRGQQVTLSCSPISGHRSVSWYQQTPGQGLQFLFEYFSETQRNKGNFPGRFSGRQFSNSRSEMNVSTLELGDSALYLCASSPDRTDTQYFGPGTRLTVL.

The rearrangement uses TRBV19 and TRBJ2-7; possibly TRBD1 for D (7 bases). V lost 5 bases and J lost 5, with 19 bases in between. The germline CDR1 and CDR2 sequences are LNHDA and SQIVND (reference sequence). The CDR3 loop spans 15 amino acids. CDR3 amino acids: CASSFGRQGGNEQYF. The CDR3 DNA is TGTGCCAGTAGTTTTGGACGACAGGGAGGAAACGAGCAGTACTTC.

This sequence joins TRBV9 and TRBJ2-7; 8 bases map to TRBD2. Germline V lookup: CDR1 SGDLS, CDR2 YYNGEE. The V and J ends lost 4 bases and 6 bases, in that order; junction bases with no gene match: 9. CDR3 size: 14 residues. CDR3 coding DNA: TGTGCCAGCAGCCTAGGGAGCGGGAGAGCCGAGCAGTACTTC. It codes for CASSLGSGRAEQYF.

The genes are TRBV14 and TRBJ1-1; D is unclear. Germline CDR1 reads SGHDN; CDR2 reads FVKESK. CDR3 size: 13 residues. Trimming shortened V by 4 bases and J by 1 base, and 7 bases separated the two germline ends. For the CDR3, the DNA is TGTGCCAGCAGCCTTACAGCGAACACTGAAGCTTTCTTT. Amino acid sequence: CASSLTANTEAFF.

V and J are TRBV7-2 and TRBJ1-6; unclear D gene. V gave up 6 bases and J gave up 5 bases, with 14 bases separating them. Germline V gene sequence: CDR1 SGHTA, CDR2 FQGNSA. The CDR3 has 15 residues. CDR3 region: CASSMGPPNNSPLHF. In nucleotides, the CDR3 is TGTGCCAGCAGTATGGGCCCCCCGAATAATTCACCCCTCCACTTT.

The V call is TRBV19, the J call TRBJ2-5, with 7 bases fitting TRBD2. After removal of 7 bases from V and 3 bases from J, the junction contained 8 bases not matched to a gene. The CDR3 has 14 residues. Germline V gives CDR1 LNHDA, CDR2 SQIVND (reference sequence). The CDR3 sequence is CASTRSGGKETQYF. The CDR3 region has the DNA TGTGCCAGTACCCGGTCGGGGGGAAAAGAGACCCAGTACTTC.

The rearrangement uses TRBV11-3 and TRBJ2-5, with TRBD2 matching 10 bases. CDR1 SGHNT and CDR2 YENEEA come from the germline V gene. Trimming took 1 base from V and 2 from J; bases not matched to a gene: 13. This CDR3 has 19 residues. The CDR3 sequence: CASSLGDPFLAGAQETQYF. The CDR3 DNA reads as TGTGCCAGCAGCTTAGGGGATCCCTTCCTAGCGGGGGCACAAGAGACCCAGTACTTC.

This sequence joins TRBV7-6 and TRBJ2-2; 8 nucleotides align to TRBD2. The V gene end was trimmed by 8 bases and the J gene end by 6 bases; junction bases not matched to a gene: 14. Germline-derived CDR1 and CDR2 are SGHVS and FNYEAQ. This CDR3 is built from 16 residues. The CDR3 sequence: CASPFLREADAGELFF. The CDR3 DNA sequence: TGTGCCAGCCCCTTTCTGCGGGAGGCGGATGCCGGGGAGCTGTTTTTT.

The chain combines TRBV11-3 with TRBJ2-1; TRBD2 agrees at 8 bases. Unmatched junction bases numbered 9, after V lost 5 bases and J lost 3 bases. This CDR3 contains 16 residues. Germline CDR1 and CDR2: SGHNT and YENEEA. CDR3 loop: CASSPKGAGDYNEQFF. CDR3 sequence (DNA): TGTGCCAGCAGCCCCAAAGGAGCGGGGGACTACAATGAGCAGTTCTTC.

This clone is a singleton in its sample. The chain recombines TRBV6-5 with TRBJ2-7; 7 nucleotides line up with TRBD2. CDR3 length equals 11 residues. Trimming at V came to 6 bases and at J to 6 bases, leaving 2 bases not matched to a gene. Per the germline V gene, CDR1 is MNHEY and CDR2 is SVGAGI. In DNA, the CDR3 is TGTGCCAGCAGGCGGGGGTCCGAGCAGTACTTC. It codes for CASRRGSEQYF.

This clone was seen at least ten times. The chain carries TRBV27 and TRBJ2-1; 10 bases are a match to TRBD1. There are 15 residues in the CDR3. Per germline, CDR1 MNHEY and CDR2 SMNVEV (reference sequence). V lost 5 bases and J lost 7; bases outside the gene matches: 8. CDR3 protein: CASSRRGTGENEQFF. The CDR3 region has the DNA TGTGCCAGCAGTCGAAGAGGGACAGGGGAGAATGAGCAGTTCTTC.

The rearrangement joins TRBV28 to TRBJ1-1; TRBD1 is a possible D gene (6 bases). Germline CDR1 and CDR2: MDHEN and SYDVKM. Trimming removed 6 bases at V and 3 bases at J, with 14 bases between. This CDR3 has 14 amino acids. CDR3 loop: CASSNTGSHTEAFF. The CDR3, as DNA: TGTGCCAGCAGCAACACAGGGTCGCACACTGAAGCTTTCTTT.

The chain joins TRBV28 to TRBJ1-4, with D possibly being TRBD1 (5 bases). Trimming stripped 5 bases from V and 0 bases from J, with 7 bases between. The V gene's germline CDR1 is MDHEN and CDR2 SYDVKM. CDR3 length: 14 amino acids. The CDR3 here is CASSPGSTNEKLFF. The CDR3 DNA reads TGTGCCAGCAGTCCAGGGTCAACTAATGAAAAACTGTTTTTT.

The genes are TRBV5-4 and TRBJ1-2, with 12 bases aligning to TRBD1. Germline V lookup: CDR1 SGHNT, CDR2 YYREEE (reference sequence). The CDR3 extends over 15 amino acids. After removal of 4 bases from V and 3 bases from J, the junction contained 4 bases not matched to a gene. In DNA, the CDR3 is TGTGCCAGCAGCCCTGGGACAGGGGGCTACTATGGCTACACCTTC. Its translation is CASSPGTGGYYGYTF.